Included here is one T cell receptor (beta chain) sequence, with context. Germline V gene lookup returns CDR1 PRHDT and CDR2 FYEKMQ (reference sequence). The CDR3 has 13 amino acids. Trimming left V 3 bases short and J 3 bases short, with 8 bases between. In the original workflow: Reference gene primer amplification yielded estimated nucleated cell counts. The assay was immunoSEQ multiplex PCR, and TCRdb's table has in-frame clones only and misses some. Clonal size and the V and J genes are those of that table, whereas D and trimming came from the DNA. The sample has approximately 150,000 clones; 82% are singletons. The data originate from a study of blood T cell repertoires in COVID-19. About the study: COVID-19 samples from acute and convalescent phases originated in the United States, Italy and Spain. Sources were T cells, B-cell-depleted T cells, or PBMCs; the material itself was cDNA or gDNA.

This chain links TRBV13 with TRBJ2-5; TRBD1 is a possible D gene (5 bases). The source of this sequence is a woman in her 70s with acute or convalescent COVID-19. Material: peripheral blood. The CDR3 spells CASSLGQKETQYF. The CDR3 DNA sequence: TGTGCCAGCAGCTTGGGGCAGAAAGAGACCCAGTACTTC.